This T cell receptor beta chain stems from a study of blood T cells in healthy people across ages. In the study overall: Per every two T cells, about one barcoded beta molecule was captured by template switching. Study-level points and caveats: There was a strong correlation between TCR beta diversity and naive T cell percentage.

Germline trimming cut 5 bases from V and 2 bases from J; bases unmatched to any gene: 10. The CDR3 runs 16 residues. CDR1 and CDR2 (germline): SEHNR, FQNEAQ (reference sequence). This clonotype was seen only a few times. Its target is unknown. Healthy Russian Caucasian donors spanned ages about 6 to 90 years. Every donor gave roughly 9.2 milliliters of peripheral blood. For the second PCR, which ran for roughly 6 to 12 cycles, a sample-barcoded 5' primer and a J-beta primer mix were used. MiXCR, run by TCRdb on the 5' RACE reads, gives a single entry per CDR3 protein. The sample consists of around 800,000 distinct CDR3 sequences, 60% to 80% of them appearing once.

The V and J genes are TRBV7-9 and TRBJ2-3, with TRBD1 matching over 7 bases. This clonotype originated in a man aged 25 to 40 in good health. Sequenced material: blood. The chain's CDR3 is CASSPTRQGTTDTQYF. CDR3 in DNA: TGTGCCAGCAGCCCCACTAGACAGGGAACCACAGATACGCAGTATTTT.